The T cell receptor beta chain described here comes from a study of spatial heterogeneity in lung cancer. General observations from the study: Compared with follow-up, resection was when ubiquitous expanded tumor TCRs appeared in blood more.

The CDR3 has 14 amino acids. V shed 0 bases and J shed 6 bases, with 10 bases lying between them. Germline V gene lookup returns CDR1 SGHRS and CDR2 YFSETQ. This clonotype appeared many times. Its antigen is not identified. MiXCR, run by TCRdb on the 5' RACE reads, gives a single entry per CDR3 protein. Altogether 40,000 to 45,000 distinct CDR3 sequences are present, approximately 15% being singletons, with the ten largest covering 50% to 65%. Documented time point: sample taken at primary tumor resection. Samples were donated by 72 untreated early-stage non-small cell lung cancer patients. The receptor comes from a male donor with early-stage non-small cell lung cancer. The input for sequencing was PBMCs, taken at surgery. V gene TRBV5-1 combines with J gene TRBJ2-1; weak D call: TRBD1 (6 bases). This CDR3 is CASSLEGGFNEQFF. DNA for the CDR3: TGCGCCAGCAGCTTGGAAGGGGGATTCAATGAGCAGTTCTTC.